Listed below are T cell receptor beta chains from one sample, sequenced in a study of cytomegalovirus exposure and HLA in healthy donors. Profiled with immunoSEQ multiplex PCR; TCRdb holds only in-frame clones, not every one. The table has about 220,000 clones, over 80% seen once. Input material: PBMCs. These receptors were collected from a boy aged 2 to 10 in good health and CMV-seronegative. Both conserved end residues are part of each CDR3. Each record gives: clone size, D gene, V gene, J gene, CDR3 DNA, CDR3 protein. The D gene is left open where the match is weak. Clone size is not always given. Where it is, it says once, few, many or a class for expanded clones.

>.|.|TRBV7-9|TRBJ1-6
TGTGCCAGCAGCCAGGGGAGCTCCTATAATTCACCCCTCCACTTT
CASSQGSSYNSPLHF
>once|.|TRBV19|TRBJ1-1
TGTGCCAGTAGTATTCTGGCCAGGGGTATGAACACTGAAGCTTTCTTT
CASSILARGMNTEAFF
>.|.|TRBV7-6|TRBJ1-4
TGTGCCAGCAGCCTTCTCGTTGCGGGGGTGGGTGAAAAACTGTTTTTT
CASSLLVAGVGEKLFF
>.|.|TRBV2|TRBJ2-7
TGTGCCAGCAGTAAGGTTGTGACGAGAGCCCCGGGCGAGCAGTACTTC
CASSKVVTRAPGEQYF
>few|.|TRBV4-1|TRBJ1-4
TGCGCCAGCAGCATTACGGGGGGTGAAAAACTGTTTTTT
CASSITGGEKLFF
>.|.|TRBV7-9|TRBJ2-7
TGTGCCAGCGGGGTCCCTGGGGCTAGCTCCTACGAGCAGTACTTC
CASGVPGASSYEQYF
>.|TRBD2|TRBV7-9|TRBJ2-7
TGTGCCAGCAGCCCGCGGGAGACTAGCGGCTACGAGCAGTACTTC
CASSPRETSGYEQYF
>.|TRBD1|TRBV6-1|TRBJ1-1
TGTGCCAGCAGTGGACAGGGCCCTGAAGCTTTCTTT
CASSGQGPEAFF
>.|.|TRBV7-2|TRBJ2-1
TGTGCCTCATCCGGCATGCCGGGTAATGAGCAGTTCTTC
CASSGMPGNEQFF
>.|TRBD1|TRBV7-2|TRBJ1-2
TGTGCCAGCAGCTACGTGGGACAGGTGGTCGATGGCTACACCTTC
CASSYVGQVVDGYTF
>.|.|TRBV12-5|TRBJ1-1
TGTGCTAGTGCCCCGGGGGGTTTTACTGAAGCTTTCTTT
CASAPGGFTEAFF
>.|TRBD1|TRBV7-2|TRBJ1-5
TGTGCCAGCAGCGCCGGGACAGGGGGCAATCAGCCCCAGCATTTT
CASSAGTGGNQPQHF
>.|.|TRBV29-1|TRBJ1-3
TGCAGCGTTGGTAGCGAGTACGGAAACACCATATATTTT
CSVGSEYGNTIYF
>.|.|TRBV5-1|TRBJ2-5
TGCGCCAGCAGCTCCGGACTACAAGAGACCCAGTACTTC
CASSSGLQETQYF
>.|.|TRBV29-1|TRBJ1-2
TGCAGCGTTGTCAAGGACATGTCAGGCCTCGGCTACACCTTC
CSVVKDMSGLGYTF
>.|TRBD1|TRBV2|TRBJ1-4
TGTGCCAGCAGTAACATACAGGGGGAAAAACTGTTTTTT
CASSNIQGEKLFF
>.|TRBD1|TRBV23-1|TRBJ1-1
TGCGCCAGCAGTCAATGGGGACAGGGCGAGAACACTGAAGCTTTCTTT
CASSQWGQGENTEAFF
>few|TRBD1|TRBV6-5|TRBJ1-5
TGTGCCAGCAGTAGGACAGGTACGGGGAGGCAGCCCCAGCATTTT
CASSRTGTGRQPQHF
>.|.|TRBV18|TRBJ2-1
TGTGCCAGCTCACCAGGACACCTCGAGCAGTTCTTC
CASSPGHLEQFF
>.|.|TRBV9|TRBJ2-3
TGTGCCAGCAGCGTAGGGGGCCGTTTAACAGATACGCAGTATTTT
CASSVGGRLTDTQYF
>.|TRBD1|TRBV19|TRBJ1-6
TGTGCCAGTAGTATCAGTGGGACAGGGCGTTCACCCCTCCACTTT
CASSISGTGRSPLHF
>once|.|TRBV7-8|TRBJ1-5
TGTGCCAGCAGCCCCGGAGGCAGGGGCAGCAATCAGCCCCAGCATTTT
CASSPGGRGSNQPQHF
>.|.|TRBV5-6|TRBJ2-5
TGTGCCAGCAGCTTGGGTGGGGCCCGGCGAGACTTC
CASSLGGARRDF
>.|.|TRBV27|TRBJ2-5
TGTGCCAGCAGTTTATCCAGGGCAGAGACCCAGTACTTC
CASSLSRAETQYF
>.|.|TRBV18|TRBJ2-5
TGTGCCAGCTCACCACCCGGCGGGATGGAAGAGACCCAGTACTTC
CASSPPGGMEETQYF
>.|.|TRBV6-5|TRBJ2-2
TGTGCCAGCAGTTTTCCTCCGGGGGAGCTGTTTTTT
CASSFPPGELFF
>.|.|TRBV5-1|TRBJ2-5
TGCGCCAGCAGCTTGAACAGGCGGCAGGAGACCCAGTACTTC
CASSLNRRQETQYF
>.|.|TRBV19|TRBJ2-7
TGTGCCAGTAGTTTCGAAAAGACCCTAGCGTTCTCCTACGAGCAGTACTTC
CASSFEKTLAFSYEQYF
>.|TRBD1|TRBV29-1|TRBJ1-1
TGCAGCGCCGGGAGGGGGCCTCAGGGCACTGAAGCTTTCTTT
CSAGRGPQGTEAFF
>few|.|TRBV27|TRBJ1-2
TGTGCCAGCAGTTTACGGGGTAACTATGGCTACACCTTC
CASSLRGNYGYTF
>.|.|TRBV29-1|TRBJ2-7
TGCAGCGTTGAAGAACAGCCCTACGAGCAGTACTTC
CSVEEQPYEQYF
>few|TRBD1|TRBV6-1|TRBJ1-5
TGTGCCAGCAGTAGGACAGGGGGAGGCAATCAGCCCCAGCATTTT
CASSRTGGGNQPQHF
>.|.|TRBV15|TRBJ1-6
TGTGCCACCGGGTGGGGCCTTAATTCACCCCTCCACTTT
CATGWGLNSPLHF
>once|TRBD2|TRBV27|TRBJ2-1
TGTGCCAGCAGACGTCACCCCTTAGCGGGAGACTACAATGAGCAGTTCTTC
CASRRHPLAGDYNEQFF
>.|TRBD1|TRBV19|TRBJ1-5
TGTGCCAGTAGTGGGACAGGGGGTTATAGCAATCAGCCCCAGCATTTT
CASSGTGGYSNQPQHF
>.|.|TRBV19|TRBJ1-2
TGTGCCAGTAGTATTAGAATAGGGGATGGCTACACCTTC
CASSIRIGDGYTF
>.|.|TRBV6-5|TRBJ1-1
TGTGCCAGCAAAGATCGGACAAGCGATAATGAAGCTTTCTTT
CASKDRTSDNEAFF
>.|.|TRBV2|TRBJ1-2
TGTGCCAGCAGATACCGACAGGCCTATAACTATGGCTACACCTTC
CASRYRQAYNYGYTF
>.|.|TRBV7-2|TRBJ1-3
TGTGCCAGCAGCTTAGGGGCCTCCTCTGGAAACACCATATATTTT
CASSLGASSGNTIYF
>.|.|TRBV6-1|TRBJ1-5
TGTGCCAGCAGTGCTCAGGGGTTGAAGCAGCCCCAGCATTTT
CASSAQGLKQPQHF
>.|TRBD1|TRBV11-2|TRBJ2-7
TGTGCCAGCAGCTCGGGGACAGGGGGTACGTACGAGCAGTACTTC
CASSSGTGGTYEQYF
>.|TRBD1|TRBV13|TRBJ1-1
TGTGCCAGCAGCTCCCAGGGGGAAAGGTGGAGCACTGAAGCTTTCTTT
CASSSQGERWSTEAFF
>.|TRBD2|TRBV6-5|TRBJ2-1
TGTGCCAGCAGTCCTAGCGGGAGTAGCTACAATGAGCAGTTCTTC
CASSPSGSSYNEQFF
>.|.|TRBV7-3|TRBJ2-3
TGCGCCAGCAGCTTTATAAATACAGATACGCAGTATTTT
CASSFINTDTQYF
>.|TRBD1|TRBV5-6|TRBJ1-2
TGTGCCAGCAGCTTGATTGAGACAGGGGACGGATATGGCTACACCTTC
CASSLIETGDGYGYTF
>.|TRBD2|TRBV2|TRBJ2-5
TGTGCCAGCACCAAACTAGCGGGGGGGCAAGAGACCCAGTACTTC
CASTKLAGGQETQYF
>.|.|TRBV6-5|TRBJ1-1
TGTGCCAGCAGCCGTGACACTGAAGCTTTCTTT
CASSRDTEAFF
>.|TRBD2|TRBV2|TRBJ2-3
TGTGCCAGCAGTTTTTCGCGGGGAGGGCTAGCGGGGGCCTTATCTGATACGCAGTATTTT
CASSFSRGGLAGALSDTQYF
>.|.|TRBV6-5|TRBJ2-7
TGTGCCAGCAGTTACTCGAGACTGAAAGAGCAGTACTTC
CASSYSRLKEQYF
>.|.|TRBV19|TRBJ2-1
TGTGCCAGTAAATTGACAGGGACTTCATTCAATGAGCAGTTCTTC
CASKLTGTSFNEQFF
>.|TRBD1|TRBV7-9|TRBJ1-4
TGTGCCAGCAGCTCCGGGACAGGGTATGAAAAACTGTTTTTT
CASSSGTGYEKLFF
>few|TRBD1|TRBV5-1|TRBJ1-1
TGCGCCAGCAGCTTGGGACAGGGCTGGAACACTGAAGCTTTCTTT
CASSLGQGWNTEAFF
>.|.|TRBV13|TRBJ1-1
TGTGCCAGCAGCTTAGGGACAGGACCTGGGGCTGAAGCTTTCTTT
CASSLGTGPGAEAFF
>.|.|TRBV28|TRBJ2-2
TGTGCCAGCAGTTTCGAACAGATTCACACCGGGGAGCTGTTTTTT
CASSFEQIHTGELFF
>.|TRBD2|TRBV4-1|TRBJ2-5
TGCGCCAGCAGCCAATTAGGCGGGGGGTTGGAGACCCAGTACTTC
CASSQLGGGLETQYF